This T cell receptor beta chain is from a study of CD8+CD57+ T cells in acquired aplastic anemia. About the study: An average of approximately 3.4 ug of DNA was obtained from sorted CD4+ and CD8+ cells. General observations from the study: Patients and controls turned out to have approximately 29 CD8+ CDR3 sequences in common.

Genomic DNA, serving as template, underwent TCR beta VDJ and CDR3 profiling. TCRdb re-analysed the reads in MiXCR, keeping a single row per CDR3 protein. The table lists 260,000 or so distinct CDR3 sequences, approximately 80% of them singletons, with 42% in the top ten. Sequencing involved patients with CD8+CD57+ cell expansion previously shown by flow cytometry. A severe acquired aplastic anemia diagnosis applied to all patients. Patients were untreated when blood was sampled. Concerning this clonotype itself: Its antigen remains unknown.

V dropped 4 bases and J dropped 0 bases, with 11 bases sitting between them. The CDR3 spans 15 residues. The germline V gene encodes CDR1 SGHAT and CDR2 FQNNGV. The sequence came from a human donor with aplastic anemia. The chain joins TRBV11-2 to TRBJ2-3, with D unresolved. Sequencing used sorted CD4+, CD8+, or CD8+CD57+ T cells (not recorded which) from PBMCs. The CDR3 here is CASSYGRESTDTQYF. CDR3 bases: TGTGCCAGCAGCTATGGTAGAGAGAGCACAGATACGCAGTATTTT. The complete variable domain, with remaining parts taken from reference TRBV11-2 and TRBJ2-3, reads EAGVAQSPRYKIIEKRQSVAFWCNPISGHATLYWYQQILGQGPKLLIQFQNNGVVDDSQLPKDRFSAERLKGVDSTLKIQPAKLEDSAVYLCASSYGRESTDTQYFGPGTRLTVL.